This TCR beta chain was retrieved from a study of shared clonotypes between healthy human individuals. Study overall: The cohort comprised a couple of women and a few men. Their ages spanned 18 to 49 years.

Terminally differentiated effector memory CD45RA+ cells were excluded by CCR7 positive selection of CD45RO-negative cells. Study outcomes and limitations: The study drew on few donors, limiting represented genetic and exposure-history diversity. Sampling included only blood; tissue repertoires likely differ.

The data were produced by immunoSEQ multiplex PCR, yet TCRdb's version contains in-frame clones alone and is incomplete. The repertoire holds around 2.1 million clones, with about 92% as singletons. Of note for this clone: Its antigen is still unknown.

CDR1 is SEHNR and CDR2 is FQNEAQ in the germline V gene (reference sequence). This CDR3 contains 15 residues. V lost 2 bases, J lost 3 bases, and 7 bases stayed unmatched. The sequence derives from a man aged 18 to 35 in good health. Some clones in this sample may be carry-over from other donors' samples. The rearrangement joins TRBV7-9 to TRBJ2-7; 7 positions match TRBD1. The specimen sequenced was naive CD8+ T cells from PBMCs. The CDR3 loop reads CASSLIGQVFYEQYF. In DNA form, the CDR3 reads TGTGCCAGCAGCTTAATCGGACAGGTTTTCTACGAGCAGTACTTC.